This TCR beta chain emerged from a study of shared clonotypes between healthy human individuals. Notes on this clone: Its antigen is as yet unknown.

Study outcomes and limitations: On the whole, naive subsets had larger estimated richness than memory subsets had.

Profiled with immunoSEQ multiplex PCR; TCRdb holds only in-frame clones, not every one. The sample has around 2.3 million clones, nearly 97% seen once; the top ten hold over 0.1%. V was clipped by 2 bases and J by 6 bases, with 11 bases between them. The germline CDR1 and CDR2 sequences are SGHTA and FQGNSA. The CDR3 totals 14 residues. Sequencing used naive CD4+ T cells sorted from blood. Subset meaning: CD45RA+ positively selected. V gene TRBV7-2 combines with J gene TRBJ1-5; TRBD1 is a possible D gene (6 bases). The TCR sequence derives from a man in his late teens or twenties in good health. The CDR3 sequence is CASSLSQGVQPQHF. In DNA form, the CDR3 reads TGTGCCAGCAGCTTATCACAGGGCGTTCAGCCCCAGCATTTT.